This is a list of T cell receptor beta chains from one sample in a study of T cells after yellow fever vaccination. Each CDR3 protein gets one entry after TCRdb re-called the 5' RACE reads with MiXCR. The sample yields under 300,000 distinct CDR3 sequences, 6.9% seen once. The sample here was CD4+ T cells sorted from PBMCs, taken 15 days after the yellow fever booster vaccination. These TCRs come from a man aged 30 to 39 who received the YFV17D yellow fever vaccine. The CDR3 runs from the conserved cysteine through the conserved F or W.

CSAATESSYNEQFF | 14 | TRBJ2-1 | TRBV20-1
CSAEGLQGAGSNQPQHF | 17 | TRBJ1-5 | TRBV20-1
CASSRVSGSPGELFF | 15 | TRBJ2-2 | TRBV9
CASSRSGTYEQYF | 13 | TRBJ2-7 | TRBV7-2
CATSRGGRQETQYF | 14 | TRBJ2-5 | TRBV15
CASSDTGELFF | 11 | TRBJ2-2 | TRBV27
CASSLDSGRSVNEQFF | 16 | TRBJ2-1 | TRBV12-3/TRBV12-4
CASSLEQAHSGNTIYF | 16 | TRBJ1-3 | TRBV7-6
CASRVLGATGSPLHF | 15 | TRBJ1-6 | TRBV6-1
CSALDRPNQPQHF | 13 | TRBJ1-5 | TRBV20-1
CASSSDRVGNEQFF | 14 | TRBJ2-1 | TRBV7-2
CASSRRDGRLAGVHEQYF | 18 | TRBJ2-7 | TRBV18
CSAGGGRSHNEQFF | 14 | TRBJ2-1 | TRBV20-1
CSAHRTGNTDTQYF | 14 | TRBJ2-3 | TRBV20-1
CSAQGTSNQPQHF | 13 | TRBJ1-5 | TRBV20-1
CASSLGTSGNEQYF | 14 | TRBJ2-7 | TRBV6-5
CASSLRSSTDTQYF | 14 | TRBJ2-3 | TRBV12-3/TRBV12-4
CASSLVSAKNIQYF | 14 | TRBJ2-4 | TRBV7-2
CASSPGTSIDIQYF | 14 | TRBJ2-4 | TRBV18
CASRSSGTLNRAFF | 14 | TRBJ1-1 | TRBV5-6
CASRSQGPQYF | 11 | TRBJ2-5 | TRBV6-2/TRBV6-3
CASSPGRVMNTEAFF | 15 | TRBJ1-1 | TRBV5-1
CASSPTDREGYNEQFF | 16 | TRBJ2-1 | TRBV23-1
CASSLWGQGAKNIQYF | 16 | TRBJ2-4 | TRBV5-1
CASRRQGAGANVLTF | 15 | TRBJ2-6 | TRBV7-8
CASSARLAGGTDTQYF | 16 | TRBJ2-3 | TRBV9
CASLDRGGYGYTF | 13 | TRBJ1-2 | TRBV5-6
CASSDTQGNTEAFF | 14 | TRBJ1-1 | TRBV11-2
CASSSIGGGELFF | 13 | TRBJ2-2 | TRBV5-1
CSVAPGGNYEQYF | 13 | TRBJ2-7 | TRBV29-1
CASSSVVWYEQYF | 13 | TRBJ2-7 | TRBV12-3/TRBV12-4
CASSQQSGYNSPLHF | 15 | TRBJ1-6 | TRBV3-1
CASSSGQGLYEQYF | 14 | TRBJ2-7 | TRBV5-1
CASSQELAGREQYF | 14 | TRBJ2-7 | TRBV4-3
CSVRGSTEAFF | 11 | TRBJ1-1 | TRBV29-1
CASRTGYQPQHF | 12 | TRBJ1-5 | TRBV6-6
CASSLRGYNSPLHF | 14 | TRBJ1-6 | TRBV27